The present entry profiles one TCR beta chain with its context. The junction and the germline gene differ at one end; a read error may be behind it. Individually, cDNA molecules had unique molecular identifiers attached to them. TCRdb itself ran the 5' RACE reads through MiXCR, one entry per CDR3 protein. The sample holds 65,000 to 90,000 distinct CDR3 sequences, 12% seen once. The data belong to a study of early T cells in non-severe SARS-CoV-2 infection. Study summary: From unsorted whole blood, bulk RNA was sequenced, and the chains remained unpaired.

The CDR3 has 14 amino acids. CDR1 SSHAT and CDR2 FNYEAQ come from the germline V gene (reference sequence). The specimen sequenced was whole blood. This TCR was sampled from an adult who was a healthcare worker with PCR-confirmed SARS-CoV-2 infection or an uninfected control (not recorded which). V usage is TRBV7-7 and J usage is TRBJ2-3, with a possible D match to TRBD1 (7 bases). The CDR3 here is CASSQGGRADTQYF. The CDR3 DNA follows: TGTGCTAGCAGCCAGGGGGGCAGGGCAGATACGCAGTATTTT. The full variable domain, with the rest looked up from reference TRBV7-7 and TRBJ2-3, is GAGVSQSPRYKVTKRGQDVTLRCDPISSHATLYWYQQALGQGPEFLTYFNYEAQPDKSGLPSDRFSAERPEGSISTLTIQRTEQRDSAMYRCASSQGGRADTQYFGPGTRLTVL.